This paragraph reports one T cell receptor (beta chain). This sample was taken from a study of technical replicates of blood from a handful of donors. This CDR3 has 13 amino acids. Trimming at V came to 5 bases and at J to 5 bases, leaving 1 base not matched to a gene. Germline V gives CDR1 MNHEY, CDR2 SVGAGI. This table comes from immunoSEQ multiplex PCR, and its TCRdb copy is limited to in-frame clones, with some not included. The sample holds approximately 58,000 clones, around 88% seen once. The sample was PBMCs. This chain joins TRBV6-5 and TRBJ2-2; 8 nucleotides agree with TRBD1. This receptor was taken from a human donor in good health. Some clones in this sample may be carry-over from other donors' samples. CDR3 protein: CASSRTGTGELFF. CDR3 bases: TGTGCCAGCAGTCGGACAGGGACCGGGGAGCTGTTTTTT.